This T cell receptor beta chain stems from a study of blood T cell repertoires in COVID-19. Study in general: The United States, Italy and Spain were the sources of the acute and convalescent COVID-19 samples. PBMCs, B-cell-depleted T cells, or T cells provided the cDNA or gDNA that made up the material.

V shed 1 base and J 8 bases; nucleotides not matched to a gene: 4. The CDR3 has 13 residues. Germline CDR1 is SGHNT and CDR2 is YENEEA. Study processing details: Amplification with reference gene primers provided the estimates of nucleated cell counts. Produced via immunoSEQ multiplex PCR; TCRdb's table is partial and in-frame only. V and J calls and clone size come straight from that table; D and trimming were deduced from the DNA. The sample lists about 66,000 clones, 90% to 95% seen once, with about 6.8% in the top ten. This clone was found once. The sample was peripheral blood. The chain uses TRBV11-3 and TRBJ1-1, with 7 bases aligning to TRBD1. The receptor was isolated from a human donor in a cohort sampled during active COVID-19. The CDR3 nucleotides read TGTGCCAGCAGCTTAGGGGGACAGTCGGAAGCTTTCTTT. This translates into CASSLGGQSEAFF.